This TCR beta chain was retrieved from a study of blood T cell repertoires in COVID-19 (dated by TCRdb to 2019 to 2021). Regarding the research as a whole: Collaborator samples came from the United States, Italy and Spain and covered acute and convalescent phases of COVID-19. The material from the prospective study consisted of cDNA or gDNA derived from T cells, B-cell-depleted T cells, or PBMCs. A de-identified subject ID, COVID-19 status, age in years and sex were almost always included in the sample metadata. Samples were obtained from the ongoing ImmuneRACE study (first 160 participants) and from about 1,300 subjects provided by 6 global collaborators. The repertoires were released in a freely available public database intended as a resource for research on the immune response to SARS-CoV-2. Where available, HLA class I and class II types were taken from metadata supplied by the sample provider and were not determined by assay-based typing. The dataset comprised deeply sampled blood TCRbeta repertoires from subjects exposed to, actively infected with, or recovered from COVID-19.

TCRbeta CDR3 regions were amplified from genomic DNA by means of the immunoSEQ Assay, a bias-controlled multiplex PCR. The published analysis was carried out like this. The number of nucleated cells in each sample was estimated by amplification of reference gene primers within the assay. To quantify the absolute abundance of each unique TCRbeta CDR3 rearrangement, sequence reads were collapsed and filtered. For each sample, productive Simpson clonality was calculated as the square root of Simpson's diversity index across productive rearrangements. In TCRdb, the immuneACCESS table is reduced to in-frame sequences with V and J assigned. These tables do not hold every clone; where another copy was compared, an unresolved V gene accounts for under half, and the others remain unexplained. The V and J calls and the clone size are those of that table, but D and trimming were determined from the DNA. This sample holds about 130,000 clones; approximately 84% were observed only once. The ten most abundant clones make up about an eighth of the sample.

A second Seattle source provided samples from volunteer blood donors who had recovered from COVID-19. Whole blood was collected in K2EDTA tubes by collaborating institutions according to the institutions' own protocols. Collaborator samples were shipped for TCRbeta analysis as frozen whole blood, isolated PBMCs, or DNA extracted from either sample type. On this clone itself: Its antigen is currently not known. Base qualities are not at hand, and no much larger clone is one base apart.

What the study reported, not specific to this receptor: Clinical and demographic metadata were provided uncurated, with the amount varying by source and participant.

The receptor was isolated from a woman aged 25 to 39 who had recovered from COVID-19. Sequencing was carried out using peripheral blood.

CDR3 sequence: CATQWDRDGNQPQHF. The nucleotides are TGTGCCACCCAATGGGACAGGGACGGCAATCAGCCCCAGCATTTT. The receptor chain draws on TRBV24-1 and TRBJ1-5; TRBD1 agrees with 9 junctional bases. CDR1 KGHDR and CDR2 SFDVKD were looked up in the germline V gene. The CDR3 has 15 amino acids, counting the end cysteine and phenylalanine. CDR3 DNA is the only sequence kept; it has 45 bases, read in frame from the first base. V is cut back by 9 bases and J by 2 bases, with 7 bases in the junction unmatched.